This entry lists 25 T cell receptor beta chains sequenced from one sample in a study of cytomegalovirus exposure and HLA in healthy donors (dated by TCRdb to 2016 to 2017). Library preparation was by the immunoSEQ multiplex PCR assay. For the multiplex PCR, a mixture combining 60 forward primers for TCR Vbeta segments and 13 reverse primers for TCR Jbeta segments was used. TCRdb obtained this table from immuneACCESS and retained in-frame rearrangements with V and J assigned. These tables miss some clones; where compared with another copy, unresolved V genes account for less than half of the shortfall, and the remainder is unexplained. The sample table holds about 97,000 clones, of which 60% to 85% were seen once. Of the sample, about 9.4% falls within the top ten clones. The specimen was PBMCs. These receptor sequences come from a man in his fifties or sixties in good health and CMV-seronegative.

This chain links TRBV19 with TRBJ1-1; D uncertain. Trimming cost V 7 bases and J 1 base, with 10 bases left between them. Germline values: CDR1 LNHDA, CDR2 SQIVND (reference sequence). The CDR3 runs to 13 residues. The CDR3 coding sequence is TGTGCCAGTAAACCCCCCGGGAACACTGAAGCTTTCTTT. Translating gives CASKPPGNTEAFF.

V gene TRBV5-4 combines with J gene TRBJ2-5, with 7 bases aligning to TRBD1. V was clipped by 4 bases and J by 3 bases; unmatched bases: 18. The CDR3 extends over 18 amino acids. CDR1 SGHNT and CDR2 YYREEE come from the germline V gene (reference sequence). This CDR3 reads CASSPQGGRGLNKETQYF. The CDR3 DNA reads TGTGCCAGCAGCCCCCAAGGAGGAAGGGGGCTGAATAAAGAGACCCAGTACTTC.

J is TRBJ2-7 and V is TRBV6-1; D is possibly TRBD1 (5 bases). Deletions cut 2 bases from V and 2 bases from J, with 13 bases between. Per the germline V gene, CDR1 is MNHNS and CDR2 is SASEGT. This CDR3 is 15 amino acids long. This chain's CDR3 is CASSEQGHSTYEQYF. CDR3 bases: TGTGCCAGCAGTGAACAGGGCCACAGTACCTACGAGCAGTACTTC.

The sample holds one count of this clone. This chain uses TRBV28 with TRBJ2-1; 7 bases are shared with TRBD2. The germline CDR1 and CDR2 sequences are MDHEN and SYDVKM. V was pared by 6 bases and J by 3 bases, with 14 bases of the junction left unmatched. The CDR3 loop spans 17 amino acids. This CDR3 is CASSAIVSGVLYNEQFF. CDR3 DNA: TGTGCCAGCAGCGCCATAGTAAGCGGGGTTCTCTACAATGAGCAGTTCTTC.

V gene TRBV6-6 combines with J gene TRBJ1-6, with D perhaps matching TRBD1 (5 bases). Trimming shortened V by 2 bases and J by 10 bases, and 12 bases separated the two germline ends. The CDR3 is made up of 14 amino acids. CDR1 and CDR2 (germline): MNHNY, SVGAGI (reference sequence). CDR3 in DNA: TGTGCCAGCAGTTACGGGGGAGGGCAATCACCCCTCCACTTT. This translates into CASSYGGGQSPLHF.

The chain combines TRBV19 with TRBJ2-1; TRBD2 might be the D (7 bases). The CDR3 consists of 17 residues. From germline, CDR1 is LNHDA and CDR2 SQIVND (reference sequence). Trimming shortened V by 3 bases and J by 8 bases, and 23 bases separated the two germline ends. CDR3: CASSIPQGGGYGDEQFF. The CDR3 DNA reads TGTGCCAGTAGTATCCCACAGGGAGGGGGTTACGGGGATGAGCAGTTCTTC.

V is TRBV7-9 and J is TRBJ1-3, with D unresolved. V was trimmed by 1 base and J by 4 bases, leaving 5 bases between them. The CDR3 has 13 residues. From germline, CDR1 is SEHNR and CDR2 FQNEAQ (reference sequence). The CDR3 region is CASSLGLGNTIYF. The CDR3 region has the DNA TGTGCCAGCAGCTTAGGGCTGGGAAACACCATATATTTT.

The chain uses TRBV9 and TRBJ2-1; tentative D call: TRBD1 (5 bases). Trimming stripped 0 bases from V and 2 bases from J, with 9 bases between. The CDR3 contains 15 residues. CDR1 and CDR2 from the germline V gene are SGDLS and YYNGEE. CDR3 nucleotides: TGTGCCAGCAGCGTAGATGGACAACCCTACAATGAGCAGTTCTTC. Protein: CASSVDGQPYNEQFF.

The rearrangement joins TRBV4-2 to TRBJ1-2; 8 nucleotides line up with TRBD1. This CDR3 is 17 amino acids long. CDR1 is LGHNA, CDR2 YNFKEQ, per germline. Unmatched junction bases numbered 12, after V lost 0 bases and J lost 6 bases. For the CDR3, the DNA is TGTGCCAGCAGCCAAGAGAATCAGGGGGCAATGAGCGATGGCTACACCTTC. Protein sequence: CASSQENQGAMSDGYTF.

The chain couples TRBV4-1 to TRBJ2-7, with 8 bases that match TRBD1. The V gene's germline CDR1 is MGHRA and CDR2 YSYEKL. J gave up 5 bases and V 1 base, and 10 bases lay outside the gene matches. The CDR3 has 16 residues. CDR3 in amino acids: CASSQVPRTGPNEQYF. The CDR3, as DNA: TGCGCCAGCAGCCAAGTTCCCAGGACAGGGCCCAACGAGCAGTACTTC.

The J gene is TRBJ2-7, the V gene TRBV10-3, with D maybe TRBD1 (6 bases). Between the trimmed V and J ends, which lost 2 bases and 6 bases, there was a span of 11 bases. The CDR3 loop spans 13 amino acids. Per the germline V gene, CDR1 is ENHRY and CDR2 is SYGVKD. CDR3 sequence reads: CAISELDSSEQYF. CDR3 nucleotide sequence: TGTGCCATCAGTGAGCTGGACAGTTCCGAGCAGTACTTC.

The rearrangement links TRBV29-1 to TRBJ1-2; a possible D gene is TRBD1 (6 bases). V lost 7 bases, J lost 0 bases, and 15 bases lay in between. Germline assignment: CDR1 SQVTM and CDR2 ANQGSEA. The CDR3 spans 14 residues. For the CDR3, the DNA is TGCAGCGCCAACGAAGACAGGTCTAACTATGGCTACACCTTC. It is translated as CSANEDRSNYGYTF.

The chain uses TRBV4-1 and TRBJ2-5; a weak D match, TRBD1 (6 bases). The germline V and J ends were trimmed by 5 bases and 3 bases, with 16 bases remaining between them. This CDR3 comprises 15 residues. Germline CDR1 is MGHRA and CDR2 is YSYEKL. The CDR3 DNA reads as TGCGCCAGCAGCGGGCGACTTACAGGGAAAGAGACCCAGTACTTC. It codes for CASSGRLTGKETQYF.

The chain employs TRBV29-1 and TRBJ2-1, with D perhaps matching TRBD1 (6 bases). Trimming cost V 5 bases and J 5 bases, with 16 bases left between them. CDR3 length equals 14 residues. The V gene's germline CDR1 is SQVTM and CDR2 ANQGSEA. The CDR3 spells CSVRGGRGNNEQFF. Written as DNA, the CDR3 is TGCAGCGTTCGAGGTGGCAGGGGAAACAATGAGCAGTTCTTC.

The chain employs TRBV7-9 and TRBJ1-1; D perhaps matches TRBD1 (6 bases). The CDR3 is made up of 14 amino acids. Trimming took off 1 base at V and 4 bases at J, with 10 bases between the two ends. Germline V gives CDR1 SEHNR, CDR2 FQNEAQ (reference sequence). The CDR3 sequence is CASSLDAGVTEAFF. The CDR3 nucleotides are TGTGCCAGCAGCTTAGATGCAGGGGTCACTGAAGCTTTCTTT.

The chain employs TRBV18 and TRBJ2-2, with D tentatively TRBD1 (5 bases). The germline V gene encodes CDR1 KGHSH and CDR2 LQKENI. Trimming left V 0 bases short and J 3 bases short, with 5 bases between. The CDR3 covers 14 residues. The DNA of the CDR3 is TGTGCCAGCTCACCACCCAGGGACACCGGGGAGCTGTTTTTT. This gives the protein CASSPPRDTGELFF.

This rearrangement joins TRBV5-6 to TRBJ2-1; 11 bases are a match to TRBD2. With V trimmed by 4 bases and J by 6 bases, 6 bases remained unmatched. CDR1 is SGHDT, CDR2 YYEEEE, per germline. CDR3 length: 15 amino acids. The chain's CDR3 is CASSLGLAESNEQFF. As DNA, the CDR3 is TGTGCCAGCAGCCTGGGACTAGCGGAAAGCAATGAGCAGTTCTTC.

V is TRBV7-2 and J is TRBJ1-5, with D possibly matching TRBD1 (6 bases). Looked up from germline, CDR1 is SGHTA and CDR2 is FQGNSA. The CDR3 extends over 17 amino acids. Between the trimmed V and J ends, which lost 1 base and 6 bases, there was a span of 19 bases. CDR3 protein: CASSLGAGQHRFQPQHF. Written as DNA, the CDR3 is TGTGCCAGCAGCTTAGGAGCGGGACAACACCGTTTTCAGCCCCAGCATTTT.

This chain links TRBV10-2 with TRBJ2-5; 10 nucleotides align to TRBD2. Unmatched junction bases numbered 5, after V lost 3 bases and J lost 4 bases. This CDR3 spans 15 amino acids. The V gene's germline CDR1 is WSHSY and CDR2 SAAADI. This CDR3 reads CASSDLAGVSETQYF. The CDR3 region has the DNA TGCGCCAGCAGTGATCTAGCGGGAGTATCAGAGACCCAGTACTTC.

The rearrangement joins TRBV2 to TRBJ2-1, with 9 bases aligning to TRBD1. The CDR3 spans 15 residues. The germline gives CDR1 SNHLY, CDR2 FYNNEI. V dropped 0 bases and J dropped 8; count of bases not matched to a gene: 5. The CDR3 loop is CASSEAGQGVDEQFF. The CDR3 DNA sequence: TGTGCCAGCAGTGAAGCGGGACAGGGTGTAGATGAGCAGTTCTTC. The entire variable domain, with the rest obtained from reference TRBV2 and TRBJ2-1, is as follows: EPEVTQTPSHQVTQMGQEVILRCVPISNHLYFYWYRQILGQKVEFLVSFYNNEISEKSEIFDDQFSVERPDGSNFTLKIRSTKLEDSAMYFCASSEAGQGVDEQFFGPGTRLTVL.

The chain joins TRBV6-1 to TRBJ1-6, with 11 bases matching TRBD1. V lost 3 bases, J lost 0 bases, and 1 base stayed unmatched. This CDR3 is 17 amino acids long. CDR1 is MNHNS, CDR2 SASEGT, per germline. The DNA of the CDR3 is TGTGCCAGCAGTGACGGGACAGGGGGCTCCTATAATTCACCCCTCCACTTT. The encoded protein is CASSDGTGGSYNSPLHF.

The V gene is TRBV19, the J gene TRBJ1-1, with 8 bases fitting TRBD1. The CDR3 loop spans 15 amino acids. Unmatched junction bases numbered 8, after V lost 3 bases and J lost 5 bases. Germline V gene data show CDR1 as LNHDA and CDR2 as SQIVND (reference sequence). CDR3 bases: TGTGCCAGTAGTATGGGGGAACAGGGGGGAACTGAAGCTTTCTTT. Translating it yields CASSMGEQGGTEAFF.

The rearrangement uses TRBV7-2 and TRBJ2-6, with 7 bases identical to TRBD1. With V trimmed by 4 bases and J by 4 bases, 4 bases remained unmatched. CDR3 size: 15 residues. Per the germline V gene, CDR1 is SGHTA and CDR2 is FQGNSA. CDR3 residues: CASSSQGRGANVLTF. DNA for the CDR3: TGTGCCAGCAGCTCACAGGGGCGGGGGGCCAACGTCCTGACTTTC.

The table lists this clone with a few counts. The chain employs TRBV5-4 and TRBJ2-5, with 10 bases fitting TRBD2. The J call may be mistaken, given a closer DNA end match to TRBJ2-7. Looked up from germline, CDR1 is SGHNT and CDR2 is YYREEE (reference sequence). The CDR3 is 17 residues long. The CDR3 spells CASSLPPSGGVRNEQYF. Written as DNA, the CDR3 is TGTGCCAGCAGCTTGCCGCCTAGCGGGGGCGTGAGGAACGAGCAGTACTTC.

Here the CDR3 reads CASTSEGLNTGELFF. The CDR3, as DNA: TGTGCCAGTACCTCCGAGGGTCTTAACACCGGGGAGCTGTTTTTT. V usage is TRBV19 and J usage is TRBJ2-2; D possibly corresponds to TRBD2 (5 bases). Trimming removed 7 bases from V and 2 bases from J, with 14 bases in between. The CDR3 totals 15 residues. Germline V CDR1 and CDR2: LNHDA, SQIVND (reference sequence). The variable domain in full, with the rest retrieved from reference TRBV19 and TRBJ2-2, is DGGITQSPKYLFRKEGQNVTLSCEQNLNHDAMYWYRQDPGQGLRLIYYSQIVNDFQKGDIAEGYSVSREKKESFPLTVTSAQKNPTAFYLCASTSEGLNTGELFFGEGSRLTVL.